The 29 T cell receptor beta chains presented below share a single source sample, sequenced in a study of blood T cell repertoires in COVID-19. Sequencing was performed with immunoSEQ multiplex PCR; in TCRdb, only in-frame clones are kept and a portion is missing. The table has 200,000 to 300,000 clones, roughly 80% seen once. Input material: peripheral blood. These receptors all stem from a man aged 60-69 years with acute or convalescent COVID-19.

CDR3: CASSVGGPYGYTF. CDR3 in DNA: TGTGCCAGCAGCGTAGGGGGGCCGTATGGCTACACCTTC. V gene TRBV9 combines with J gene TRBJ1-2; possibly TRBD1 for D (6 bases). There are 13 residues in the CDR3. Looked up from germline, CDR1 is SGDLS and CDR2 is YYNGEE. The V gene lost 0 bases and the J gene lost 5 bases, with 8 bases spanning the gap.

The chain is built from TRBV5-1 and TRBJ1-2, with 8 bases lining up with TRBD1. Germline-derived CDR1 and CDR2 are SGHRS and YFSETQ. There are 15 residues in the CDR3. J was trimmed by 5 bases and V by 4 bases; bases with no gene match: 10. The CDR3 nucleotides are TGCGCCAGCAGCCCGGAACAGGGGGTGCTATATGGCTACACCTTC. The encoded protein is CASSPEQGVLYGYTF.

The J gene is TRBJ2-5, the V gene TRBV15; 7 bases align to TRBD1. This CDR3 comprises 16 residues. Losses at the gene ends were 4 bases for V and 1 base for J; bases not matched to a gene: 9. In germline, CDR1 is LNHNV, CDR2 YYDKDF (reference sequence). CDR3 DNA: TGTGCCACCAGCACCTCCCACAGGGGTGGCCAAGAGACCCAGTACTTC. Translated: CATSTSHRGGQETQYF.

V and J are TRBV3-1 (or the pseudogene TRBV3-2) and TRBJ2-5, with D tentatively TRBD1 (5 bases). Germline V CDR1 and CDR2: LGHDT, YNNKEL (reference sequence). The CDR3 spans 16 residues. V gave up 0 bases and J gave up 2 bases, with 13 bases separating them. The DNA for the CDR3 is TGTGCCAGCAGCCAAGATGTAAGGCAGGGACAAGAGACCCAGTACTTC. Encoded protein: CASSQDVRQGQETQYF.

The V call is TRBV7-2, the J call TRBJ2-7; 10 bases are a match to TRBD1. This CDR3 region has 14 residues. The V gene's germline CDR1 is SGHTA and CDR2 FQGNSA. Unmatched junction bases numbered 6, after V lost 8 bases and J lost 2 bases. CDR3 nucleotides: TGTGCCAGCGTCCCGACAGGGGGCCCCTACGAGCAGTACTTC. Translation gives CASVPTGGPYEQYF.

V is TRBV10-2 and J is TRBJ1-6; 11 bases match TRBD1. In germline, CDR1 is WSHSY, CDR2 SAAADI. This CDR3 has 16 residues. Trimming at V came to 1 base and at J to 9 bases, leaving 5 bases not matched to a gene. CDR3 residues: CASSEWTGGAGSPLHF. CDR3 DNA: TGCGCCAGCAGTGAGTGGACAGGGGGCGCGGGTTCACCCCTCCACTTT.

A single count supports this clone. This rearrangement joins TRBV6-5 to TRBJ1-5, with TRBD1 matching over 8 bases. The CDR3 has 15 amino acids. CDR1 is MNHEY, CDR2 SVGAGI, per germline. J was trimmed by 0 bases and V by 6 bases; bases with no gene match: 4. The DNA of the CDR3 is TGTGCCAGCAGGACAGGGGTTTTTAGCAATCAGCCCCAGCATTTT. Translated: CASRTGVFSNQPQHF.

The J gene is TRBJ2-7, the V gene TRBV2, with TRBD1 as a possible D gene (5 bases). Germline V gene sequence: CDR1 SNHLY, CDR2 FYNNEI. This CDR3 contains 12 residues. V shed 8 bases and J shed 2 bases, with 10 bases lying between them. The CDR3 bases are TGTGCCAGCCGCAGGGCGACCTACGAGCAGTACTTC. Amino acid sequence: CASRRATYEQYF.

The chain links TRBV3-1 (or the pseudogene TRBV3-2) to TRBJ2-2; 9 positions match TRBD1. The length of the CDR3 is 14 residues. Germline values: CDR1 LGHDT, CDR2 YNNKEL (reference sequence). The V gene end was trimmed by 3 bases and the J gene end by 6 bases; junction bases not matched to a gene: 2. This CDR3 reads CASSHRDRAGELFF. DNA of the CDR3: TGTGCCAGCAGCCACCGGGACAGGGCCGGGGAGCTGTTTTTT.

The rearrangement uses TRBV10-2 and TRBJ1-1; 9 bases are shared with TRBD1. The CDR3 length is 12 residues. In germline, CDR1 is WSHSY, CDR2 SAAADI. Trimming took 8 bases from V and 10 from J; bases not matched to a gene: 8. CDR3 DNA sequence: TGCGCCAGCTGCTACAGGGGGCGCGGAGCTTTCTTT. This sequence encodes CASCYRGRGAFF.

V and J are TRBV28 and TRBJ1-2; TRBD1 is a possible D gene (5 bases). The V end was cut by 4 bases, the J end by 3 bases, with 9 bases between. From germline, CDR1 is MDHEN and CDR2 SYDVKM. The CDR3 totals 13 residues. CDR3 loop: CASSSTDYYGYTF. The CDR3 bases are TGTGCCAGCAGTTCGACAGACTACTATGGCTACACCTTC.

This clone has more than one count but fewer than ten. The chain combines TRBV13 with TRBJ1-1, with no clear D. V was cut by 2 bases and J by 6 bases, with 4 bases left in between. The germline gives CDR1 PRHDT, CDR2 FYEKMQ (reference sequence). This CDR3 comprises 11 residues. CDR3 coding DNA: TGTGCCAGCAGCTTAAAGCCTGAAGCTTTCTTT. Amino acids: CASSLKPEAFF. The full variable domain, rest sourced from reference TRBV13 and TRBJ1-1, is AAGVIQSPRHLIKEKRETATLKCYPIPRHDTVYWYQQGPGQDPQFLISFYEKMQSDKGSIPDRFSAQQFSDYHSELNMSSLELGDSALYFCASSLKPEAFFGQGTRLTVV.

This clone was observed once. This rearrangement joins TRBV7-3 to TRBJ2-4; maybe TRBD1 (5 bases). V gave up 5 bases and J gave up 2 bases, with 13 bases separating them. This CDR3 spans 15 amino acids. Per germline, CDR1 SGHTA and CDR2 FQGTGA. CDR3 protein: CASSPFQGSKNIQYF. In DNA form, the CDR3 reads TGTGCCAGCAGCCCGTTCCAGGGTTCCAAAAACATTCAGTACTTC.

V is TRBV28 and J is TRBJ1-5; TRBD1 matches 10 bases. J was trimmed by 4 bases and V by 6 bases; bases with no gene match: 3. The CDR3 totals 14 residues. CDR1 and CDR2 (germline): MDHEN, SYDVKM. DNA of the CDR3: TGTGCCAGCAGGCGGACAGGGGGAAATCAGCCCCAGCATTTT. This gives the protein CASRRTGGNQPQHF.

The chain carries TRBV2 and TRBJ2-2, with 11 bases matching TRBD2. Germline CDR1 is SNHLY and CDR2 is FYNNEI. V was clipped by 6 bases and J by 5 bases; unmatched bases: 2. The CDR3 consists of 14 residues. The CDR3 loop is CASSGLAGTGELFF. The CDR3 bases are TGTGCCAGCAGCGGACTAGCGGGTACCGGGGAGCTGTTTTTT. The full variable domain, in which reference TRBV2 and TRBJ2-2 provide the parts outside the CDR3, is EPEVTQTPSHQVTQMGQEVILRCVPISNHLYFYWYRQILGQKVEFLVSFYNNEISEKSEIFDDQFSVERPDGSNFTLKIRSTKLEDSAMYFCASSGLAGTGELFFGEGSRLTVL.

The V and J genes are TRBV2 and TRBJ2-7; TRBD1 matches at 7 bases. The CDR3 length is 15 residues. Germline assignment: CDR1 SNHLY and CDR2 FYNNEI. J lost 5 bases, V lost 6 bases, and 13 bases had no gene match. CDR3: CASSVRQGSGDEQYF. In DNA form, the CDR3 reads TGTGCCAGCAGCGTCCGACAGGGTTCCGGGGACGAGCAGTACTTC.

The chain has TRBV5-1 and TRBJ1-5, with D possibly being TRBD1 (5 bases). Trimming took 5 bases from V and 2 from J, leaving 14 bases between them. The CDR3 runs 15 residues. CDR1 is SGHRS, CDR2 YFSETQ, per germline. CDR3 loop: CASRAGGSGNQPQHF. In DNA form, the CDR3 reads TGCGCCAGCAGGGCTGGGGGGTCGGGCAATCAGCCCCAGCATTTT.

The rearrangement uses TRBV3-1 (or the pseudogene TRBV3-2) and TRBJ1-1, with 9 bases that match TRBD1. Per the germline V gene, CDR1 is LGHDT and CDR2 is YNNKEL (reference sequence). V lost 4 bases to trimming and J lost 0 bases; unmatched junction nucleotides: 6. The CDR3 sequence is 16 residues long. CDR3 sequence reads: CASSLRQGGVNTEAFF. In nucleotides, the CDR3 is TGTGCCAGCAGCCTTAGACAGGGGGGGGTGAACACTGAAGCTTTCTTT.

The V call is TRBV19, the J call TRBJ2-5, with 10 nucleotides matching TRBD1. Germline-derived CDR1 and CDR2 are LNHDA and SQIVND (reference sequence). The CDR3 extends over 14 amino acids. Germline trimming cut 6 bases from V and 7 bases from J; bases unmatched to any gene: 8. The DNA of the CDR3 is TGTGCCAGTAGGGGGACAGGGGCGTTGGGGACCCAGTACTTC. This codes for CASRGTGALGTQYF.

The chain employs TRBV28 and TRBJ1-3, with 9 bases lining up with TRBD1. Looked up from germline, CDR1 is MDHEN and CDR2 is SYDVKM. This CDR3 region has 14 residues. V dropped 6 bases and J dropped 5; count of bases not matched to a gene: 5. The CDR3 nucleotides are TGTGCCAGCAGCCTCGGACAGGGGCGAAACACCATATATTTT. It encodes CASSLGQGRNTIYF.

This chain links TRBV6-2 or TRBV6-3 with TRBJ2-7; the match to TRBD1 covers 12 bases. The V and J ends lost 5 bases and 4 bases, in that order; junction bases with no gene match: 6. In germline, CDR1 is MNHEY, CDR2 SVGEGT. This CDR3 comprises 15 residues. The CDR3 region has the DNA TGTGCCAGCAGTCGCCCGGGACAGGGGGCTTACGAGCAGTACTTC. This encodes CASSRPGQGAYEQYF.

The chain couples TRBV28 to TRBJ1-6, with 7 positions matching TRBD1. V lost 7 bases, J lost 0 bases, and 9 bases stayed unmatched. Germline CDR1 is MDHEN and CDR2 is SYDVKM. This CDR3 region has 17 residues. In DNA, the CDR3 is TGTGCCAGCACCCCGACAGGGCTTAGCTCCTATAATTCACCCCTCCACTTT. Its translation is CASTPTGLSSYNSPLHF. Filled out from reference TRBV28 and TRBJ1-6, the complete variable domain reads DVKVTQSSRYLVKRTGEKVFLECVQDMDHENMFWYRQDPGLGLRLIYFSYDVKMKEKGDIPEGYSVSREKKERFSLILESASTNQTSMYLCASTPTGLSSYNSPLHFGNGTRLTVT.

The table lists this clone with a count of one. For the CDR3, the DNA is TGTGCCAGCAGCTTATTTGGGGCCCCTTACAATGAGCAGTTCTTC. Residues: CASSLFGAPYNEQFF. The chain couples TRBV7-2 to TRBJ2-1; maybe TRBD1 (5 bases). V lost 2 bases and J lost 4, with 12 bases in between. Germline assignment: CDR1 SGHTA and CDR2 FQGNSA. The CDR3 contains 15 residues. Variable domain in full (rest from reference TRBV7-2 and TRBJ2-1): GAGVSQSPSNKVTEKGKDVELRCDPISGHTALYWYRQSLGQGLEFLIYFQGNSAPDKSGLPSDRFSAERTGGSVSTLTIQRTQQEDSAVYLCASSLFGAPYNEQFFGPGTRLTVL.

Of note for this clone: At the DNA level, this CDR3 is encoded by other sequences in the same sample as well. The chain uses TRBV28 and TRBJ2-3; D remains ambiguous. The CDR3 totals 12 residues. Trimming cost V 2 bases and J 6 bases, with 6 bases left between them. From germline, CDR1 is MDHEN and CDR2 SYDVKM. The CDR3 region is CASSLLLDTQYF. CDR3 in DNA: TGTGCCAGCAGTTTACTCCTGGATACGCAGTATTTT.

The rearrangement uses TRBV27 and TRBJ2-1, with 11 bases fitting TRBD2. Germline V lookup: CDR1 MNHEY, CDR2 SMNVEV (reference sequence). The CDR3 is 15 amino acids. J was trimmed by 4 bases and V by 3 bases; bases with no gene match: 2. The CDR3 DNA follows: TGTGCCAGCAGTTTGCTAGCGGGGGGATACAATGAGCAGTTCTTC. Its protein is CASSLLAGGYNEQFF.

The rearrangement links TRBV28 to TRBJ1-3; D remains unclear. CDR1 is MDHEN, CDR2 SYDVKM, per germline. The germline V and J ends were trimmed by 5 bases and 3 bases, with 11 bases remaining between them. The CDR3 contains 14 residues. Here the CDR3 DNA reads TGTGCCAGCAGTCCTGGGTGGAGTGGAAACACCATATATTTT. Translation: CASSPGWSGNTIYF.

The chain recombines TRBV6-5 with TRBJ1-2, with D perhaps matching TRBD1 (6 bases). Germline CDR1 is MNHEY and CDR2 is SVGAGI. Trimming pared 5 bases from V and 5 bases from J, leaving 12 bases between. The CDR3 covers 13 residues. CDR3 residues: CASSRHRDYGYTF. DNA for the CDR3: TGTGCCAGCAGTAGACACAGGGATTATGGCTACACCTTC.

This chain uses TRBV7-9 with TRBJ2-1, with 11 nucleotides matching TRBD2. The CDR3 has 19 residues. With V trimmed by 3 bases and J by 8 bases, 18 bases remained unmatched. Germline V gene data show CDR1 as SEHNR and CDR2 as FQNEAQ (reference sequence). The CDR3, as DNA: TGTGCCAGCAGCTTCAGCGTTTCGAGACTAGCGGGATCTTTAGATGAGCAGTTCTTC. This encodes CASSFSVSRLAGSLDEQFF.

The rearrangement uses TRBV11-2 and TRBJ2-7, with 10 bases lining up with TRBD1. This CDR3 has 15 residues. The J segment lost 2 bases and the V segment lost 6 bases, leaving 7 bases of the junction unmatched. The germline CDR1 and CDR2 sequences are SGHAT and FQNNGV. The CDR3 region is CASRPRTGGAYEQYF. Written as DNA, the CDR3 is TGTGCCAGCAGGCCTAGGACAGGGGGAGCCTACGAGCAGTACTTC. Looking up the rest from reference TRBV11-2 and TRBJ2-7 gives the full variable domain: EAGVAQSPRYKIIEKRQSVAFWCNPISGHATLYWYQQILGQGPKLLIQFQNNGVVDDSQLPKDRFSAERLKGVDSTLKIQPAKLEDSAVYLCASRPRTGGAYEQYFGPGTRLTVT.